These 32 T cell receptor beta chains share one sample of origin, sequenced in a study of cytomegalovirus exposure and HLA in healthy donors. Use of 60 Vbeta and 13 Jbeta primers characterized the PCR. Profiling relied on immunoSEQ multiplex PCR, and the TCRdb table lists in-frame clones only, not all of them. There are roughly 100,000 clones in the sample; roughly a tenth occur only once, and about 5% lies in the top ten. Sequencing was performed on PBMCs. Source of these receptors: a man aged 45-60 years in good health and CMV-seropositive.

This clone was found a few times. The rearrangement joins TRBV7-8 to TRBJ1-5; 8 bases fit TRBD1. The J segment lost 9 bases and the V segment lost 2 bases, leaving 9 bases of the junction unmatched. Germline lookup yields CDR1 SGHVS and CDR2 FQNEAQ. CDR3 length: 15 residues. The CDR3 spells CASSLSTGALGPQHF. The CDR3 DNA reads as TGTGCCAGCAGCTTATCGACAGGGGCCCTTGGGCCCCAGCATTTT.

This clone turned up a few times. CDR3 DNA: TGTGCCAGCAGTTCAGGGACAATACCCTACGAGCAGTACTTC. It codes for CASSSGTIPYEQYF. The chain carries TRBV28 and TRBJ2-7; D may be TRBD1 (6 bases). Trimming cost V 4 bases and J 2 bases, with 12 bases left between them. The CDR3 is made up of 14 amino acids. Looked up from germline, CDR1 is MDHEN and CDR2 is SYDVKM.

This clone was seen a handful of times. V gene TRBV7-9 combines with J gene TRBJ2-5, with D hard to call. This CDR3 comprises 14 residues. The V end lost 3 bases, the J end lost 0 bases, and 8 bases lay between the germline ends. The germline gives CDR1 SEHNR, CDR2 FQNEAQ (reference sequence). CDR3 sequence reads: CASSFYTNQETQYF. Written as DNA, the CDR3 is TGTGCCAGCAGCTTTTACACCAACCAAGAGACCCAGTACTTC.

This clone has only a few counts. V and J are TRBV7-3 and TRBJ2-2; unclear D gene. V lost 8 bases and J 1 base, leaving 11 bases between the germline ends. Germline V gene sequence: CDR1 SGHTA, CDR2 FQGTGA. CDR3 length: 14 residues. The CDR3 is CASLRHMNTGELFF. CDR3 DNA: TGTGCCAGCCTGCGGCACATGAACACCGGGGAGCTGTTTTTT.

The chain uses TRBV5-1 and TRBJ2-7, with a weak D call TRBD1 (6 bases). Trimming stripped 4 bases from V and 3 bases from J, with 11 bases between. Germline lookup yields CDR1 SGHRS and CDR2 YFSETQ. The length of the CDR3 is 13 residues. The CDR3 spells CASSRQVGYEQYF. The CDR3 DNA reads TGCGCCAGCAGCCGACAGGTCGGCTACGAGCAGTACTTC.

This CDR3 is CAWSSTVGELFF. The CDR3 bases are TGTGCCTGGAGTTCTACCGTAGGGGAGCTGTTTTTT. The chain employs TRBV30 and TRBJ2-2; D not resolved. Between the trimmed V and J ends, which lost 2 bases and 8 bases, there was a span of 9 bases. In germline, CDR1 is GTSNPN, CDR2 SVGIG (reference sequence). The CDR3 is 12 amino acids.

This chain connects TRBV9 to TRBJ2-3; 7 bases agree with TRBD1. The V segment lost 4 bases and the J segment 2 bases; nucleotides outside the gene matches: 10. The CDR3 is 16 residues long. Per the germline V gene, CDR1 is SGDLS and CDR2 is YYNGEE. The chain's CDR3 is CASSLGTAEYTDTQYF. The CDR3 nucleotides are TGTGCCAGCAGCCTAGGGACAGCCGAATACACAGATACGCAGTATTTT.

The rearrangement links TRBV27 to TRBJ2-7, with TRBD1 as a possible D gene (6 bases). The CDR3 contains 14 residues. V was shortened by 3 bases and J by 2 bases, with 11 bases between the two germline ends. Germline V gene data show CDR1 as MNHEY and CDR2 as SMNVEV (reference sequence). The CDR3, as DNA: TGTGCCAGCAGTTTGGCCAGGGGACCCTACGAGCAGTACTTC. Translated, it gives CASSLARGPYEQYF.

The chain joins TRBV10-3 to TRBJ1-2; D gene unclear. Germline V gives CDR1 ENHRY, CDR2 SYGVKD. Deletions cut 6 bases from V and 7 bases from J, with 12 bases between. The CDR3 is 12 residues long. As DNA, the CDR3 is TGTGCCATCAGGGCGCTAGATAGTGGCTACACCTTC. Protein: CAIRALDSGYTF.

This clone was seen a handful of times. Other DNA sequences in the sample encode the same CDR3. V and J are TRBV9 and TRBJ1-1; D may be TRBD1 (6 bases). CDR1 SGDLS and CDR2 YYNGEE come from the germline V gene. Trimming cost V 0 bases and J 4 bases, with 10 bases left between them. CDR3 length: 14 residues. The CDR3 DNA reads as TGTGCCAGCAGCGTAGTACAGGGCGGCACTGAAGCTTTCTTT. This translates into CASSVVQGGTEAFF.

The chain combines TRBV11-2 with TRBJ2-7; 10 bases are a match to TRBD1. The CDR3 has 13 residues. J gave up 5 bases and V 4 bases, and 2 bases lay outside the gene matches. CDR1 is SGHAT, CDR2 FQNNGV, per germline. CDR3 amino acids: CASSSTGGNEQYF. CDR3 DNA: TGTGCCAGCAGCTCGACAGGGGGCAACGAGCAGTACTTC.

This clone was seen only a few times. The chain links TRBV11-2 to TRBJ2-3, with TRBD2 matching over 8 bases. From germline, CDR1 is SGHAT and CDR2 FQNNGV. This CDR3 is 16 amino acids long. V shed 1 base, J shed 0 bases, and the junction held 3 bases outside the gene matches. The CDR3 here is CASSLGLAPSTDTQYF. In DNA form, the CDR3 reads TGTGCCAGCAGCTTAGGACTAGCGCCGAGCACAGATACGCAGTATTTT. The variable domain in full, with the rest retrieved from reference TRBV11-2 and TRBJ2-3, is EAGVAQSPRYKIIEKRQSVAFWCNPISGHATLYWYQQILGQGPKLLIQFQNNGVVDDSQLPKDRFSAERLKGVDSTLKIQPAKLEDSAVYLCASSLGLAPSTDTQYFGPGTRLTVL.

This rearrangement joins TRBV4-1 to TRBJ2-7; D gene unclear. The germline V gene has CDR1 MGHRA and CDR2 YSYEKL. The CDR3 is 13 residues long. V was clipped by 2 bases and J by 4 bases, with 9 bases between them. This chain's CDR3 is CASSQFLRYEQYF. DNA for the CDR3: TGCGCCAGCAGCCAATTCCTGAGGTACGAGCAGTACTTC.

This clone has just a few counts. V is TRBV14 and J is TRBJ2-3; D gene unclear. The CDR3 loop spans 16 amino acids. V lost 1 base and J 1 base, leaving 12 bases between the germline ends. Germline CDR1 and CDR2: SGHDN and FVKESK. CDR3 amino acids: CASSQATYVGTDTQYF. Here the CDR3 DNA reads TGTGCCAGCAGCCAAGCGACTTACGTCGGCACAGATACGCAGTATTTT.

This clone was picked up a small number of times. V is TRBV19 and J is TRBJ1-1, with D possibly TRBD1 on 6 matching bases. CDR3 length: 14 residues. Germline V gene sequence: CDR1 LNHDA, CDR2 SQIVND (reference sequence). Trimming took 6 bases from V and 1 from J, leaving 12 bases between them. CDR3 bases: TGTGCCAGTAGGTCTAACAGGGCGAACACTGAAGCTTTCTTT. Residues: CASRSNRANTEAFF.

This clone was counted a few times. The genes are TRBV10-2 and TRBJ1-2, with D perhaps TRBD1 (6 bases). V was shortened by 10 bases and J by 8 bases, with 23 bases between the two germline ends. The germline V gene has CDR1 WSHSY and CDR2 SAAADI. This CDR3 comprises 14 residues. The CDR3 sequence: CATQNSNRQVGYTF. For the CDR3, the DNA is TGCGCCACCCAGAATTCCAACCGACAGGTGGGCTACACCTTC.

The rearrangement joins TRBV7-3 to TRBJ2-1; 7 bases line up with TRBD2. Germline V CDR1 and CDR2: SGHTA, FQGTGA. The J segment lost 6 bases and the V segment lost 1 base, leaving 9 bases of the junction unmatched. This CDR3 spans 16 amino acids. Here the CDR3 reads CASSLNVGGPINEQFF. As DNA, the CDR3 is TGTGCCAGCAGCTTAAATGTGGGAGGGCCGATCAATGAGCAGTTCTTC.

The chain recombines TRBV6-5 with TRBJ1-1; no clear D gene. The CDR3 has 11 amino acids. In germline, CDR1 is MNHEY, CDR2 SVGAGI. V was clipped by 2 bases and J by 5 bases, with 3 bases between them. CDR3 region: CASSYQTEAFF. The CDR3 DNA reads TGTGCCAGCAGTTACCAGACTGAAGCTTTCTTT.

The rearrangement uses TRBV28 and TRBJ1-5, with 9 bases identical to TRBD1. Losses at the gene ends were 7 bases for V and 4 bases for J; bases not matched to a gene: 8. Germline assignment: CDR1 MDHEN and CDR2 SYDVKM. CDR3 size: 15 residues. DNA for the CDR3: TGTGCCAGCACCCTGACAGGGGGAAGAAATCAGCCCCAGCATTTT. As protein: CASTLTGGRNQPQHF.

This clone came up many times. The rearrangement links TRBV19 to TRBJ2-4; D call uncertain. This CDR3 comprises 17 residues. Germline-derived CDR1 and CDR2 are LNHDA and SQIVND (reference sequence). Trimming removed 0 bases from V and 0 bases from J, with 12 bases in between. DNA for the CDR3: TGTGCCAGTAGTATAGACCCTAGAGTACTAGCCAAAAACATTCAGTACTTC. It yields the protein CASSIDPRVLAKNIQYF.

This clone was detected many times. This chain links TRBV6-6 with TRBJ1-2, with D possibly being TRBD1 (6 bases). This CDR3 region has 16 residues. CDR1 and CDR2 from the germline V gene are MNHNY and SVGAGI (reference sequence). The V end lost 2 bases, the J end lost 4 bases, and 17 bases lay between the germline ends. The CDR3 DNA sequence: TGTGCCAGCAGTTACAGACAGGAGGCGTCGATCTATGGCTACACCTTC. This sequence encodes CASSYRQEASIYGYTF.

In this sample, this clone turned up a few times. The chain combines TRBV7-2 with TRBJ1-3, with 8 bases identical to TRBD1. After removal of 5 bases from V and 4 bases from J, the junction contained 10 bases not matched to a gene. Germline V gene data show CDR1 as SGHTA and CDR2 as FQGNSA. CDR3 length: 16 residues. In DNA, the CDR3 is TGTGCCAGCAGCCCGACAGGGGCGCTGGCGGGAAACACCATATATTTT. Its translation: CASSPTGALAGNTIYF.

This clone has just a few counts. The CDR3 DNA sequence: TGTGCCAGCAGTTTTTCCCCGGTTGTCGGAAACACCATATATTTT. Its protein product is CASSFSPVVGNTIYF. The J gene is TRBJ1-3, the V gene TRBV28; D is ambiguous. Trimming shortened V by 3 bases and J by 4 bases, and 13 bases separated the two germline ends. Per germline, CDR1 MDHEN and CDR2 SYDVKM. The CDR3 has 15 amino acids.

Only a few counts were recorded for this clone. The chain links TRBV25-1 to TRBJ2-1, with a tentative D call TRBD2 (5 bases). The V end was cut by 2 bases, the J end by 4 bases, with 6 bases between. CDR1 MGHDK and CDR2 SYGVNS come from the germline V gene. The CDR3 runs to 13 residues. CDR3 coding DNA: TGTGCCAGCAGTGAACGGGGTTACAATGAGCAGTTCTTC. Translation: CASSERGYNEQFF.

The sample holds one count of this clone. The chain has TRBV28 and TRBJ1-6; 7 bases agree with TRBD1. Germline lookup yields CDR1 MDHEN and CDR2 SYDVKM. Trimming cost V 6 bases and J 8 bases; bases outside gene matches: 13. This CDR3 is built from 16 residues. The CDR3 reads CASRWGQRLKDSPLHF. The CDR3 DNA reads TGTGCCAGCAGGTGGGGACAGCGGTTGAAGGATTCACCCCTCCACTTT.

The chain couples TRBV29-1 to TRBJ2-5, with D possibly TRBD1 on 6 matching bases. The J call may be mistaken, given a closer DNA end match to TRBJ2-7. The CDR3 has 14 residues. Germline CDR1 and CDR2: SQVTM and ANQGSEA. The CDR3 bases are TGCAGCGTTGACCTTGGGACAAAGGCGAACGAGCAGTACTTC. Translating it yields CSVDLGTKANEQYF.

The chain couples TRBV6-6 to TRBJ1-5; maybe TRBD1 (5 bases). This CDR3 is built from 13 residues. Germline CDR1 MNHNY, CDR2 SVGAGI (reference sequence). V was pared by 5 bases and J by 5 bases, with 10 bases between. The CDR3: CASSDSPHQPQHF. CDR3 DNA: TGTGCCAGCAGTGACAGCCCTCATCAGCCCCAGCATTTT.

This rearrangement joins TRBV28 to TRBJ1-2; D is perhaps TRBD1 (5 bases). This CDR3 has 13 residues. The germline V and J ends were trimmed by 10 bases and 1 base, with 13 bases remaining between them. CDR1 and CDR2 from the germline V gene are MDHEN and SYDVKM. CDR3 loop: CATREESNYGYTF. Here the CDR3 DNA reads TGTGCCACCAGGGAGGAGAGTAACTATGGCTACACCTTC.

This clone was observed a few times. This rearrangement joins TRBV10-3 to TRBJ2-3; maybe TRBD1 (5 bases). V lost 7 bases to trimming and J lost 2 bases, with 16 bases between them. Germline lookup yields CDR1 ENHRY and CDR2 SYGVKD. The CDR3 covers 15 residues. Here the CDR3 reads CAIKAAQGDTDTQYF. CDR3 nucleotides: TGTGCCATCAAGGCGGCCCAAGGGGACACAGATACGCAGTATTTT.

The chain recombines TRBV10-3 with TRBJ2-7; D not resolved. V lost 7 bases to trimming and J lost 2 bases, with 18 bases between them. This CDR3 spans 15 amino acids. Germline CDR1 and CDR2: ENHRY and SYGVKD. The CDR3 nucleotides are TGTGCCATCATGGAAACTACTCCAGAGCCCTACGAGCAGTACTTC. Its protein is CAIMETTPEPYEQYF.

J is TRBJ2-5 and V is TRBV6-5, with a possible D match to TRBD1 (6 bases). The end of the DNA is better explained by TRBJ2-7, so the J call may be wrong. Germline-derived CDR1 and CDR2 are MNHEY and SVGAGI. This CDR3 has 12 amino acids. The CDR3, as DNA: TGTGCCAGCAAACAGGGATCCTACGAGCAGTACTTC. Translating gives CASKQGSYEQYF.

This clone turned up a few times. The gene calls are TRBV7-9 and TRBJ2-7, with a weak D call TRBD1 (6 bases). Germline CDR1 SEHNR, CDR2 FQNEAQ (reference sequence). CDR3 size: 14 residues. Trimming took off 4 bases at V and 9 bases at J, with 19 bases between the two ends. The CDR3 is CASSSLARGGVQYF. The CDR3 region has the DNA TGTGCCAGCAGCTCCCTTGCCAGGGGTGGTGTGCAGTACTTC.